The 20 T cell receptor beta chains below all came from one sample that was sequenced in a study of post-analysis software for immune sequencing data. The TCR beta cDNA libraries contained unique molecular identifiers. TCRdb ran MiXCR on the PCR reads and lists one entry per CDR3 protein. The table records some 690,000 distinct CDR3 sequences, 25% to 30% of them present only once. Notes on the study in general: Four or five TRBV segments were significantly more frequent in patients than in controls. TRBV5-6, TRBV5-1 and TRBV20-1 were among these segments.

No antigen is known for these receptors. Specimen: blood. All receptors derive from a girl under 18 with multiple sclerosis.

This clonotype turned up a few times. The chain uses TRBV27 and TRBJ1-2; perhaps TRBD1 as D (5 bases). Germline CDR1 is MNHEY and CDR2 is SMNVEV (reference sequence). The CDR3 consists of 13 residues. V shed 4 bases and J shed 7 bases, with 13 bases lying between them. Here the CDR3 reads CASSSSGGRGYTF. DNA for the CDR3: TGTGCCAGCAGTTCCTCCGGGGGACGTGGCTACACCTTC.

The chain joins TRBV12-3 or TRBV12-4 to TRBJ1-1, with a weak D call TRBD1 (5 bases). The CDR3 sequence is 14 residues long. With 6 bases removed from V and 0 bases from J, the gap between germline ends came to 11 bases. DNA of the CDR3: TGTGCCAGCAGCAAATTGACAGTGAACACTGAAGCTTTCTTT. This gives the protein CASSKLTVNTEAFF.

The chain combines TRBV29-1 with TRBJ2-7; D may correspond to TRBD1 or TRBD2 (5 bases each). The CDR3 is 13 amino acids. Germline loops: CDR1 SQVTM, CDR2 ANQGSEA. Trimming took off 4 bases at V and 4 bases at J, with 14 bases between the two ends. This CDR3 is CSVVGTPGYEQYF. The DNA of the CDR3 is TGCAGCGTTGTCGGGACCCCTGGGTACGAGCAGTACTTC.

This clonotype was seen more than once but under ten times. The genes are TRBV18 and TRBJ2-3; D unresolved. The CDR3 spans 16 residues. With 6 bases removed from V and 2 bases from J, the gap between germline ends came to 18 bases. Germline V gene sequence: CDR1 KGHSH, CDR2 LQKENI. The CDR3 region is CASSTLEAVYTDTQYF. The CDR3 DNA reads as TGTGCCAGCTCGACCCTTGAGGCCGTATACACAGATACGCAGTATTTT.

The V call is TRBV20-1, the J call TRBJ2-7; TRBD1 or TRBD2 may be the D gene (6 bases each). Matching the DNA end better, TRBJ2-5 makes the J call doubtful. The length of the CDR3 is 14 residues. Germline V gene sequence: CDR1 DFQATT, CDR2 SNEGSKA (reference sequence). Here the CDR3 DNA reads TGCAGTGCAGGGTCGGGGGCGCTTAGGGAGACCCAGTACTTC. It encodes CSAGSGALRETQYF.

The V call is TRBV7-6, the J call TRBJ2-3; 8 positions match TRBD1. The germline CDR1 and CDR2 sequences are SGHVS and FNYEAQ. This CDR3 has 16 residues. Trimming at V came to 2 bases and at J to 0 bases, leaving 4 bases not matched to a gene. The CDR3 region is CASSLWGQASTDTQYF. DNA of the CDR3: TGTGCCAGCAGCTTATGGGGACAGGCAAGCACAGATACGCAGTATTTT.

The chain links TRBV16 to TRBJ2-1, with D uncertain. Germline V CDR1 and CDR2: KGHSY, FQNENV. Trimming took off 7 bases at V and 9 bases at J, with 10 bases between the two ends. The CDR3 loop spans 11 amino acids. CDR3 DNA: TGTGCCAGCACCCCTGAAGTTGAGCAGTTCTTC. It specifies CASTPEVEQFF.

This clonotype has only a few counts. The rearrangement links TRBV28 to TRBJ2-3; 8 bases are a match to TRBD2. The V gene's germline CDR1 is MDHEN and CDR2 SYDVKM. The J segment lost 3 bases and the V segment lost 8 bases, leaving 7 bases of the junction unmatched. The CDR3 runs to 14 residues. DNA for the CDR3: TGTGCCAGCTGGCCGGGGGGGACGACAGATACGCAGTATTTT. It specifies CASWPGGTTDTQYF.

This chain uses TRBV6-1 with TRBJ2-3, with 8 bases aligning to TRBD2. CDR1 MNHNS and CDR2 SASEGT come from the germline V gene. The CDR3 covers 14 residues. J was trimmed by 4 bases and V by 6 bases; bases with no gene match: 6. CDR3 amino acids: CASSPSGGPDTQYF. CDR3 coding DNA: TGTGCCAGCAGCCCCAGCGGGGGACCAGATACGCAGTATTTT.

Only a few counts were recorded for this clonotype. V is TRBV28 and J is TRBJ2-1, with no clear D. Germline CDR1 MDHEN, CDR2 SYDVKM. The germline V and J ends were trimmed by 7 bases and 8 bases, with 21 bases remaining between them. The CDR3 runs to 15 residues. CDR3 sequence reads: CASIMTPHWSHEQFF. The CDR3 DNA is TGTGCCAGCATTATGACCCCGCATTGGTCACATGAGCAGTTCTTC.

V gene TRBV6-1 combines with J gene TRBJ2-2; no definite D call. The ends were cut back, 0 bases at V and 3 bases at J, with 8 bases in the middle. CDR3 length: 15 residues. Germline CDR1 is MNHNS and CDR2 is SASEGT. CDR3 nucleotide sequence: TGTGCCAGCAGTGAAGCTTGGGGTTACACCGGGGAGCTGTTTTTT. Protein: CASSEAWGYTGELFF.

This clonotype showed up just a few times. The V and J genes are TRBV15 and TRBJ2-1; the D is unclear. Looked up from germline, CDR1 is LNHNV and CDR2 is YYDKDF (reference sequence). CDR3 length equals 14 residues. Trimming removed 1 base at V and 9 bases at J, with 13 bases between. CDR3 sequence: CATSRVGRTVEQFF. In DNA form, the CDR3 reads TGTGCCACCAGCAGAGTTGGTCGAACCGTTGAGCAGTTCTTC.

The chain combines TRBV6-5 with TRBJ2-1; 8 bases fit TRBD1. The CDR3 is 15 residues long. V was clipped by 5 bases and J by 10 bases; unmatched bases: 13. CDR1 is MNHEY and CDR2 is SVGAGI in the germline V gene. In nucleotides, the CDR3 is TGTGCCAGCAGTCGTCTCAGGGGGCGTTGTTCGGAGCAGTTCTTC. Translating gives CASSRLRGRCSEQFF.

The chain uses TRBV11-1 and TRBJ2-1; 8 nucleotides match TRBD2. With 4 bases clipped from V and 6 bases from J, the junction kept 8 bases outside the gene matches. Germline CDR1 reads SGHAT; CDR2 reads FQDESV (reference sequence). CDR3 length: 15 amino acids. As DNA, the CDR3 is TGTGCCAGCAGCTGGAGCAGCGGGGGAGGCAATGAGCAGTTCTTC. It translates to CASSWSSGGGNEQFF.

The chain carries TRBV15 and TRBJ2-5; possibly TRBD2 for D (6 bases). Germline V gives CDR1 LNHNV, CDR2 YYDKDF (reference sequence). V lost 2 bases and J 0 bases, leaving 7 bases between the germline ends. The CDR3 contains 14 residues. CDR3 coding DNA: TGTGCCACCAGCAGACCGGGAGACCAAGAGACCCAGTACTTC. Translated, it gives CATSRPGDQETQYF.

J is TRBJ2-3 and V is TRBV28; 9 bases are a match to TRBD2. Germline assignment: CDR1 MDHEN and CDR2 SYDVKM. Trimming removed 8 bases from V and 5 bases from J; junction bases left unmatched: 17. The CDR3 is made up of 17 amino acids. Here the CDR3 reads CASVGTSRRAAGDTQYF. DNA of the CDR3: TGTGCCAGCGTCGGGACTAGCAGGAGGGCCGCGGGAGATACGCAGTATTTT.

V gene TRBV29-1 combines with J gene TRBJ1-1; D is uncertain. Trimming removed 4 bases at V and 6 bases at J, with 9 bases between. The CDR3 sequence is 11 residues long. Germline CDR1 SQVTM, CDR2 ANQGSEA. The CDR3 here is CSVGHWAEAFF. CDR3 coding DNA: TGCAGCGTTGGCCACTGGGCTGAAGCTTTCTTT.

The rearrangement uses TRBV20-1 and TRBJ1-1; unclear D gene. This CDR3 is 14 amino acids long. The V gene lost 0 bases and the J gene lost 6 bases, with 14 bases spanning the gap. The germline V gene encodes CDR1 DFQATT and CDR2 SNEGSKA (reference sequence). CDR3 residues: CSARDLSQAAEAFF. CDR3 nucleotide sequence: TGCAGTGCTAGAGATTTGAGTCAGGCAGCTGAAGCTTTCTTT.

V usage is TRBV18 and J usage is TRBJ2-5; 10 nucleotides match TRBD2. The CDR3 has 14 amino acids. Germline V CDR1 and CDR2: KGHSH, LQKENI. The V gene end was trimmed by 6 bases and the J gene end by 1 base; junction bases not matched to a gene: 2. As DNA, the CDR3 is TGTGCCAGCTCGAAGCGGGAGGGCCAAGAGACCCAGTACTTC. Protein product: CASSKREGQETQYF.

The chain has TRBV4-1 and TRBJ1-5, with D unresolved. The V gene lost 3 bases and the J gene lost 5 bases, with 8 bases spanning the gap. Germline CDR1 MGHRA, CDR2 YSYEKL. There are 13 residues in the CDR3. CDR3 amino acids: CASSQRNDQPQHF. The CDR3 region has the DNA TGCGCCAGCAGCCAGAGGAACGATCAGCCCCAGCATTTT.